This is a list of T cell receptor beta chains from one sample in a study of T cells in Graves' hyperthyroidism and ophthalmopathy. TCRdb processed the multiplex PCR reads anew with MiXCR; each CDR3 protein has one entry. The table shows about 210,000 distinct CDR3 sequences, with 18% occurring only once. The material sequenced was blood. These receptors all stem from a man aged 40-55 years with Graves' hyperthyroidism. CDR3s include the opening cysteine and the closing phenylalanine or tryptophan. The D gene is left open where the match is weak. Clone size is given for some rows only: seen once, a few or many times, or a class if the clone is expanded.

>TRBV9|TRBJ2-1|.|.
TGTGCCAGCAGCGTAGGTTCCCCATCCTACAATGAGCAGTTCTTC
CASSVGSPSYNEQFF
>TRBV28|TRBJ1-1|many|.
TGTGCCAGCAGTCCCCCCGGCAGGAACACTGAAGCTTTCTTT
CASSPPGRNTEAFF
>TRBV20-1|TRBJ2-3|.|TRBD1
TGCAGTGCTGGCGACAGGGTCGCAGATACGCAGTATTTT
CSAGDRVADTQYF
>TRBV7-3|TRBJ2-2|.|.
TGTGCCAGCAGCTTTTATCATCGGGGGTCGAACACCGGGGAGCTGTTTTTT
CASSFYHRGSNTGELFF
>TRBV6-2/TRBV6-3|TRBJ1-5|many|TRBD1
TGTGCCAGCAGTTGGACAGGGGTGGCTCGGCAGCCCCAGCATTTT
CASSWTGVARQPQHF
>TRBV19|TRBJ2-1|.|.
TGTGCCAGTAGTGCACAAGGGGTAGGTGAGCAGTTCTTC
CASSAQGVGEQFF
>TRBV5-8|TRBJ2-1|many|TRBD1
TGTGCCAGCAGCTCTGGACAGGGGTGGGGGCCTGAGCAGTTCTTC
CASSSGQGWGPEQFF
>TRBV7-2|TRBJ2-2|many|TRBD2
TGTGCCAGCAGCGGAATTAGCGGGGCCCAGGGGACCGGGGAGCTGTTTTTT
CASSGISGAQGTGELFF
>TRBV24-1|TRBJ1-1|many|TRBD1
TGTGCCACCAGTGAGAGACAGGGTGAAGCTTTCTTT
CATSERQGEAFF
>TRBV2|TRBJ2-1|many|.
TGTGCCAGCCGGGTAGTAGACAATGAGCAGTTCTTC
CASRVVDNEQFF
>TRBV5-1|TRBJ1-4|.|TRBD1
TGCGCCAGCAGCCGACAGGGGGCGGGAGAAAAACTGTTTTTT
CASSRQGAGEKLFF
>TRBV19|TRBJ1-5|many|.
TGTGCCAGTAGTAACCCCGGGACCTATCAGCCCCAGCATTTT
CASSNPGTYQPQHF
>TRBV7-9|TRBJ2-5|many|TRBD2
TGTGCCAGCAGCTTAGATTGGGGGGGACCGGAGACCCAGTACTTC
CASSLDWGGPETQYF
>TRBV7-3|TRBJ1-4|few|.
TGTGCCAGCAGTCAAGACGGGCCAGGTGATGAAAAACTGTTTTTT
CASSQDGPGDEKLFF
>TRBV19|TRBJ1-1|.|TRBD1
TGTGCCAGTAGTATAGATCCACAGGGGCTAGGGACTGAAGCTTTCTTT
CASSIDPQGLGTEAFF
>TRBV7-3|TRBJ2-1|many|TRBD1
TGTGCCAGCAGCTTAGAGGGGGCGCGTCTCAATGAGCAGTTCTTC
CASSLEGARLNEQFF
>TRBV7-2|TRBJ2-5|many|.
TGTGCCAGCAGCCCACTTGGTGCATACCAAGAGACCCAGTACTTC
CASSPLGAYQETQYF
>TRBV7-2|TRBJ2-1|many|TRBD2
TGTGCCAGCAGCTTAATACTAGCGGGGAACCATGAGCAGTTCTTC
CASSLILAGNHEQFF
>TRBV28|TRBJ1-5|few|.
TGTGCCAGCAGTTTAGGAGGGAATAGCAATCAGCCCCAGCATTTT
CASSLGGNSNQPQHF
>TRBV5-4|TRBJ2-2|.|.
TGTGCCAGCAGCACACGAACGAACACCGGGGAGCTGTTTTTT
CASSTRTNTGELFF
>TRBV7-9|TRBJ1-2|many|.
TGTGCCAGCAGCGCCTACCTCCGGCGGGGAAACTATGGCTACACCTTC
CASSAYLRRGNYGYTF
>TRBV7-2|TRBJ1-3|many|.
TGTGCCAGCAGCTCAGAGGGCCCTGGAAACACCATATATTTT
CASSSEGPGNTIYF
>TRBV11-3|TRBJ2-7|many|TRBD1
TGTGCCAGCAGCCCGGGACAGCCCTCCTACGAGCAGTACTTC
CASSPGQPSYEQYF
>TRBV29-1|TRBJ1-4|few|TRBD1
TGCAGCGTTCGGGACAGGGGCAATGAAAAACTGTTTTTT
CSVRDRGNEKLFF
>TRBV9|TRBJ2-3|.|TRBD2
TGTGCCAGCAGCGGAGGGCCTCTTGGGGGGGGCACAGATACGCAGTATTTT
CASSGGPLGGGTDTQYF
>TRBV10-3|TRBJ2-4|many|.
TGTGCCATCAGTGGACAGGAAAACATTCAGTACTTC
CAISGQENIQYF
>TRBV15|TRBJ1-2|.|TRBD1
TGTGCCACCAGCAGAGGTGGGGACAGCTATGGCTACACCTTC
CATSRGGDSYGYTF